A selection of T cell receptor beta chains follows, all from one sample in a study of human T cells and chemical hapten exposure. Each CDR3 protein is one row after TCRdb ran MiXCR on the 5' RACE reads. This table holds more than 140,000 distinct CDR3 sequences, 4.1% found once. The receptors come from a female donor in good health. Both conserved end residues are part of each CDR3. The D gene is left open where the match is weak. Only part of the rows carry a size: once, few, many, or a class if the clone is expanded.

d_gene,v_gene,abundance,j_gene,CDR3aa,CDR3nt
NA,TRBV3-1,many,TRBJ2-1,CASSQEKGAGWHEQFF,TGTGCCAGCAGCCAAGAGAAGGGGGCGGGATGGCATGAGCAGTTCTTC
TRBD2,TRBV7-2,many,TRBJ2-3,CASSFKGSGGGVPDTQYF,TGTGCCAGCAGCTTTAAGGGAAGTGGCGGGGGGGTTCCAGATACGCAGTATTTT
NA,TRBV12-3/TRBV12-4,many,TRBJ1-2,CASSPDRGYGYTF,TGTGCCAGCAGTCCAGACAGAGGCTATGGCTACACCTTC
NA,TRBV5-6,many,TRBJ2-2,CASRPGHLLNTGELFF,TGTGCCAGCAGACCGGGACACCTACTAAACACCGGGGAGCTGTTTTTT
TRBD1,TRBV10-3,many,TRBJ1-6,CAIRTGDNSPLHF,TGTGCCATCAGGACAGGGGATAATTCACCCCTCCACTTT
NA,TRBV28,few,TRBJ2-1,CASSSQGGSYNEQFF,TGTGCCAGCAGCTCACAGGGCGGCTCCTACAATGAGCAGTTCTTC
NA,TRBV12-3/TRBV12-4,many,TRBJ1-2,CASSFGTPSRGYTF,TGTGCCAGCAGTTTCGGGACTCCTAGTCGGGGCTACACCTTC
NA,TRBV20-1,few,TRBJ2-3,CSADPHATDTQYF,TGCAGTGCCGACCCACACGCGACAGATACGCAGTATTTT
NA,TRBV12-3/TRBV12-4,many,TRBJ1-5,CASSSHRTNQPQHF,TGTGCCAGCAGCAGTCACAGGACTAATCAGCCCCAGCATTTT
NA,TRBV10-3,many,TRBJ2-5,CAISEGVLSETQYF,TGTGCCATCAGTGAGGGGGTTCTTTCAGAGACCCAGTACTTC
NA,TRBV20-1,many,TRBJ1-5,CSARDPLGQAIGQPQHF,TGCAGTGCTAGAGATCCCTTAGGGCAGGCAATCGGGCAGCCCCAGCATTTT
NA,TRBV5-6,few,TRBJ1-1,CASILRRGPVNTEAFF,TGTGCCAGCATCCTACGGCGGGGGCCGGTGAACACTGAAGCTTTCTTT
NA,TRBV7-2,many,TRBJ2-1,CASSSSPLPYNEQFF,TGTGCCAGCAGCTCCTCGCCCCTACCCTACAATGAGCAGTTCTTC
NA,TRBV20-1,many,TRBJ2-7,CSASSWDKREQYF,TGCAGTGCTAGCTCTTGGGACAAGCGAGAGCAGTACTTC
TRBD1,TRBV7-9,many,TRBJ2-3,CASSLEQGAFTDTQYF,TGTGCCAGCAGCTTAGAACAGGGGGCTTTCACAGATACGCAGTATTTT
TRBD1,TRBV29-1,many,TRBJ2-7,CSVVSNRGQYEQYF,TGCAGCGTTGTGTCCAACAGGGGGCAATACGAGCAGTACTTC
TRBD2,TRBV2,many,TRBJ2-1,CASSSAGVIYNEQFF,TGTGCCAGCAGTTCAGCGGGGGTTATCTACAATGAGCAGTTCTTC
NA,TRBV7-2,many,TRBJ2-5,CASKDRNQETQYF,TGTGCCAGCAAAGACAGAAACCAAGAGACCCAGTACTTC
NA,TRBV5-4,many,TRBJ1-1,CASSLAREEAFF,TGTGCCAGCAGCTTGGCGCGAGAAGAAGCTTTCTTT
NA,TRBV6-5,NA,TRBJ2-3,CASSLKPEQCMGTQYF,TGTGCCAGCAGCCTTAAACCGGAACAGTGCATGGGTACGCAGTATTTT
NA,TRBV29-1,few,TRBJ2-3,CSVEDQRQGFGTDTQYF,TGCAGCGTTGAAGATCAACGGCAGGGATTCGGCACAGATACGCAGTATTTT
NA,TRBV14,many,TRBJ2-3,CASSQELYAGDTQYF,TGTGCCAGCAGCCAAGAACTCTATGCCGGGGATACGCAGTATTTT
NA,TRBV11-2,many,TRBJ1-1,CASSLEVPGAGAEAFF,TGTGCCAGCAGCTTAGAGGTTCCGGGGGCGGGGGCTGAAGCTTTCTTT
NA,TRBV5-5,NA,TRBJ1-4,CASSSQGTTNEKLFF,TGTGCCAGCAGCTCTCAGGGGACGACTAATGAAAAACTGTTTTTT
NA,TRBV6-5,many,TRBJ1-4,CASRKDTNNEKLFF,TGTGCCAGCAGGAAGGACACTAATAATGAAAAACTGTTTTTT
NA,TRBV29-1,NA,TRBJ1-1,CSVGNRGNTEAFF,TGCAGCGTTGGGAATAGGGGGAACACTGAAGCTTTCTTT
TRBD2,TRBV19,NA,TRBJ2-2,CASSTLAGGILNTGELFF,TGTGCCAGTAGTACGCTGGCGGGGGGGATCTTGAACACCGGGGAGCTGTTTTTT